The source of this TCR beta chain is a study of blood T cell repertoires in COVID-19. The wider study: Collection of acute and convalescent COVID-19 samples took place in the United States, Italy and Spain. Sample material is recorded as cDNA or gDNA derived from T cells, B-cell-depleted T cells, or PBMCs.

About this clone: Other nucleotide sequences in the sample specify the same CDR3.

This CDR3 is built from 13 residues. V lost 3 bases to trimming and J lost 3 bases, with 8 bases between them. Germline loops: CDR1 SGHTA, CDR2 FQGTGA. Some clones are missing from TCRdb's copy, which holds only in-frame ones; the method was immunoSEQ multiplex PCR. In the table there are fewer than 300,000 clones, roughly 80% of which are singletons. The sequencing sample was made of peripheral blood. This TCR came from a woman in her 70s with active or convalescent COVID-19. The V call is TRBV7-3, the J call TRBJ1-1; a possible D gene is TRBD1 (5 bases). This CDR3 reads CASSLGEDTEAFF. The DNA for the CDR3 is TGTGCCAGCAGCTTGGGGGAGGACACTGAAGCTTTCTTT.